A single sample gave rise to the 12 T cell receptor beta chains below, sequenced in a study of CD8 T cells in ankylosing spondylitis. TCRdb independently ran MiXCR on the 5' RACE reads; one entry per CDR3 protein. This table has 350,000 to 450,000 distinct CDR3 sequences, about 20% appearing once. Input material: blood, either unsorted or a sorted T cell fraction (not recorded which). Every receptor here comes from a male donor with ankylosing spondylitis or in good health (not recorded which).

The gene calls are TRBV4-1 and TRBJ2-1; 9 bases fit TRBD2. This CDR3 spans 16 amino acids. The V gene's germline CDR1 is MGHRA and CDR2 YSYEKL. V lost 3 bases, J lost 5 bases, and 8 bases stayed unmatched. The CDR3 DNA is TGCGCCAGCAGCCAGGCGACTAGCGGAGACCACAATGAGCAGTTCTTC. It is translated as CASSQATSGDHNEQFF.

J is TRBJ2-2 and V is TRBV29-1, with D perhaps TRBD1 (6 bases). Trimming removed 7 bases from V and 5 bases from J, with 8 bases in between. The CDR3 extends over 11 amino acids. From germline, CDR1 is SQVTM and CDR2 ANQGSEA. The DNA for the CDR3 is TGCAGCGGAGACAGGACCGGGGAGCTGTTTTTT. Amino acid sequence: CSGDRTGELFF.

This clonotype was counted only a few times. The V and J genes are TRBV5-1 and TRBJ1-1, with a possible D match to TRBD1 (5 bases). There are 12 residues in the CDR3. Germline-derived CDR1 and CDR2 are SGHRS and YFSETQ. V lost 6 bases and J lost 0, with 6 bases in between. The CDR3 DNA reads TGCGCCAGCATGGGGGTGAACACTGAAGCTTTCTTT. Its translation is CASMGVNTEAFF.

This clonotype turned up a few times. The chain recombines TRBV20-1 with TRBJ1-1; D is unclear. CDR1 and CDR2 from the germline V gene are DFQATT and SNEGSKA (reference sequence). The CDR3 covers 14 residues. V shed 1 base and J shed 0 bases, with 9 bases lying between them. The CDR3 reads CSARARTVNTEAFF. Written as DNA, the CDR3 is TGCAGTGCTAGAGCACGGACGGTGAACACTGAAGCTTTCTTT.

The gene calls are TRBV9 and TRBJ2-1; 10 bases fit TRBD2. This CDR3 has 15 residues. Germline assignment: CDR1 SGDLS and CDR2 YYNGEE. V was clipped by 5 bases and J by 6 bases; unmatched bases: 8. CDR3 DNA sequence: TGTGCCAGCAGTCTAGCGGGGGTCCCGGGCAATGAGCAGTTCTTC. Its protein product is CASSLAGVPGNEQFF.

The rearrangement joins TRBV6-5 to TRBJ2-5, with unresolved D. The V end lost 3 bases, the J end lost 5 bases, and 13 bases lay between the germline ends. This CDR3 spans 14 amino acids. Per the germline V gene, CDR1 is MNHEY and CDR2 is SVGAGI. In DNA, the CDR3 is TGTGCCAGCAGTTATCTGGGATTGATGGAGACCCAGTACTTC. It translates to CASSYLGLMETQYF.

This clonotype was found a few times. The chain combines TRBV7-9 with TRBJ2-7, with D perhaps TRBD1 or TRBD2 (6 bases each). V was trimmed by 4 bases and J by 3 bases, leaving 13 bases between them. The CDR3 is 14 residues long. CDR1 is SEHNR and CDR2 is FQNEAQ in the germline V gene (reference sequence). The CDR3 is CASSSGGADYEQYF. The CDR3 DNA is TGTGCCAGCAGCTCCGGGGGCGCGGACTACGAGCAGTACTTC.

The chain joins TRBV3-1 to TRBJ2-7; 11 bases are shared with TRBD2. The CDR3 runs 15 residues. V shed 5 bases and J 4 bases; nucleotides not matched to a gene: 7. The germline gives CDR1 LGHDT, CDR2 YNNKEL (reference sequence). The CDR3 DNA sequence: TGTGCCAGCAGCTTCGGGACTAGCGGTAAATACGAGCAGTACTTC. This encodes CASSFGTSGKYEQYF.

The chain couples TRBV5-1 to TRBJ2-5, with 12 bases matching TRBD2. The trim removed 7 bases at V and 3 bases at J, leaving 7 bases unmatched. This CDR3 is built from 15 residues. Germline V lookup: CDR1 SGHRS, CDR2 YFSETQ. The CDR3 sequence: CASAPWTSGEETQYF. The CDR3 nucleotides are TGCGCCAGCGCACCATGGACTAGCGGGGAAGAGACCCAGTACTTC.

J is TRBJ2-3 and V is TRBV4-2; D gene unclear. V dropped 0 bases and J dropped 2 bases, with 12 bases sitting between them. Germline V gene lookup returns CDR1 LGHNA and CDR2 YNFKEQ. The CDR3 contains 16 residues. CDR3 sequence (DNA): TGTGCCAGCAGCCAAGAGACGATGACCATCACAGATACGCAGTATTTT. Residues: CASSQETMTITDTQYF.

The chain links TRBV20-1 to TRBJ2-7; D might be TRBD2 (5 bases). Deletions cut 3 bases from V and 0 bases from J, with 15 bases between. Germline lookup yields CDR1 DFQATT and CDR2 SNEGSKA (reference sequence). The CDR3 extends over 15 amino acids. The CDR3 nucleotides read TGCAGTGCTAGCGGGGTGGCGGGTAGCTCCTACGAGCAGTACTTC. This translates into CSASGVAGSSYEQYF.

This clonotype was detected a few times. CDR3 loop: CASSINRGSTEAFF. The CDR3 DNA reads as TGTGCCAGCAGCATAAACAGGGGGAGCACTGAAGCTTTCTTT. This rearrangement joins TRBV7-3 to TRBJ1-1, with 8 bases identical to TRBD1. CDR1 is SGHTA, CDR2 FQGTGA, per germline. V lost 5 bases, J lost 4 bases, and 6 bases stayed unmatched. The CDR3 contains 14 residues.